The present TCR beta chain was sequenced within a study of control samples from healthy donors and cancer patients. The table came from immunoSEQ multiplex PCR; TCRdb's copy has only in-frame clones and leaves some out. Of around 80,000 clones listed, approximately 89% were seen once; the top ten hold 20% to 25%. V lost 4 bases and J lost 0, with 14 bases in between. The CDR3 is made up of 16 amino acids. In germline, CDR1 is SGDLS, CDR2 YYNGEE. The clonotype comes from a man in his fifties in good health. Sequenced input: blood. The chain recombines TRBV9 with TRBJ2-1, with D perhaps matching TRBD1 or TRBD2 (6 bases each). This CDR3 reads CASSPSTGASYNEQFF. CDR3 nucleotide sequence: TGTGCCAGCAGCCCCTCAACGGGGGCCTCCTACAATGAGCAGTTCTTC.